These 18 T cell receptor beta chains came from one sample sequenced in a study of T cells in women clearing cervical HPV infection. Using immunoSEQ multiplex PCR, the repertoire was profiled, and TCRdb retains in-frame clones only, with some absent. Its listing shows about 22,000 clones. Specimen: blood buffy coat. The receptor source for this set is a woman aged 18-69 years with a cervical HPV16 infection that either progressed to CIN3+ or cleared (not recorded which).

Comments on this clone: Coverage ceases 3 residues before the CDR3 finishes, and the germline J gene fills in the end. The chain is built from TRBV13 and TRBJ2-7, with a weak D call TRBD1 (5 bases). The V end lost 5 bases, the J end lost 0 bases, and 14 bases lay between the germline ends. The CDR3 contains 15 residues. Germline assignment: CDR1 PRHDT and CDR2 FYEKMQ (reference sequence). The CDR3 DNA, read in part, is TGTGCCAGCAGCACCAGGGTTCTAAGCTCCTACGAG. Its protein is CASSTRVLSSYE. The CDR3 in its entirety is CASSTRVLSSYEQYF.

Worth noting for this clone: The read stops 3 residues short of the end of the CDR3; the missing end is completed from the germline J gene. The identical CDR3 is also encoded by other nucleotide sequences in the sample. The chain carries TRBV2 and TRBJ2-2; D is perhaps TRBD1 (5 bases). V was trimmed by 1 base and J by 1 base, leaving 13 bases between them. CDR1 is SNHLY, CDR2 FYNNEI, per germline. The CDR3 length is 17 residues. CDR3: CASSEGSGLGNTGELFF. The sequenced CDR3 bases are TGTGCCAGCAGTGAAGGATCAGGGCTGGGGAACACCGGGGAG.

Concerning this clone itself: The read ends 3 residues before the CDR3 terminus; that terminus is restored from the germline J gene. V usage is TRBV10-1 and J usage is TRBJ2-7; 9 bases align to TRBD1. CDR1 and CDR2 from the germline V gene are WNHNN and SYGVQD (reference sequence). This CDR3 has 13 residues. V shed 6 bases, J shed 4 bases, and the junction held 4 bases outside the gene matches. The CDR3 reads CASSGDREYEQYF. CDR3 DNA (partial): TGCGCCAGCAGCGGGGACAGGGAGTACGAG.

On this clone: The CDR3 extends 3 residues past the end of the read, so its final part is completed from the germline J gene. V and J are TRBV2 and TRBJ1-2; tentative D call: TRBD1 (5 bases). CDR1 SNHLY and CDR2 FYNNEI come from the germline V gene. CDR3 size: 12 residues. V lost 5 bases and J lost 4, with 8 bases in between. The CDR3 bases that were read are TGTGCCAGCAGTTTCGACAGCTATGGC. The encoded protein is CASSFDSYG. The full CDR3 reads CASSFDSYGYTF.

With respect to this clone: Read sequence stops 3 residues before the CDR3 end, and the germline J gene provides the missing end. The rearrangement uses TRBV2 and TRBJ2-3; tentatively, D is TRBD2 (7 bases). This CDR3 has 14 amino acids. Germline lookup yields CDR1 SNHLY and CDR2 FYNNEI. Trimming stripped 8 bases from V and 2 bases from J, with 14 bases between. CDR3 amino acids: CASGGDTFTDTQYF. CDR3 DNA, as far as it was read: TGTGCCAGCGGGGGGGACACGTTCACAGATACG.

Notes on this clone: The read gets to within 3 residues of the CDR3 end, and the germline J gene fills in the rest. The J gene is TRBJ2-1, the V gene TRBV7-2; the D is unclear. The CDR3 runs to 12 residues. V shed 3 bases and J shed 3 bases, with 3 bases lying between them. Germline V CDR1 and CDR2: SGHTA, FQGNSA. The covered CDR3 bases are TGTGCCAGCAGCTTTCTCTACAATGAG. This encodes CASSFLYNE. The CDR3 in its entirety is CASSFLYNEQFF.

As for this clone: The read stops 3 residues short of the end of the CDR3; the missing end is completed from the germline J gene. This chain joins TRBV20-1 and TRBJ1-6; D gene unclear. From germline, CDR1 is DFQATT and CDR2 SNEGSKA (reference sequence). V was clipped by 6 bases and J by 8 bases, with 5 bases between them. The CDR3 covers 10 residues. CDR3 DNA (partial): TGCAGTGCCGGGGATTCACCC. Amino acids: CSAGDSP. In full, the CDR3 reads CSAGDSPLHF.

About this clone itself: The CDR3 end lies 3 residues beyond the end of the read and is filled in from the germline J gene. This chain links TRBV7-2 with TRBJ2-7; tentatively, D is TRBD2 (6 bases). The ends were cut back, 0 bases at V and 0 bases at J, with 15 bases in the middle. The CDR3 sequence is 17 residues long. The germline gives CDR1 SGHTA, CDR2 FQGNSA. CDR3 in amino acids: CASSLAPLAGSSYEQYF. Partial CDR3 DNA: TGTGCCAGCAGCTTAGCACCTCTTGCGGGAAGCTCCTACGAG.

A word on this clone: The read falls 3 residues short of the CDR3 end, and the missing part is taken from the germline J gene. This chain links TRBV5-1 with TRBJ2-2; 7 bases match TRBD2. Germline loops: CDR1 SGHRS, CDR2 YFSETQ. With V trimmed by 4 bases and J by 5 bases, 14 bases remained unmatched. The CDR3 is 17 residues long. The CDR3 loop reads CASSRPGTPGGTGELFF. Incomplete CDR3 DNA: TGCGCCAGCAGCCGCCCCGGGACTCCCGGGGGGACCGGGGAG.

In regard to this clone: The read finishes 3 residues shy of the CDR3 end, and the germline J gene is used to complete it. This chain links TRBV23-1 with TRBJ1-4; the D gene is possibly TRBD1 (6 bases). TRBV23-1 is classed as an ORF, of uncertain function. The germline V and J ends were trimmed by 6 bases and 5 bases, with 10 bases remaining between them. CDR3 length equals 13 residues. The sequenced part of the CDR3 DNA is TGCGCCAGCAGACCAACAGGGAATGAAAAA. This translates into CASRPTGNEK. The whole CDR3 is CASRPTGNEKLFF.

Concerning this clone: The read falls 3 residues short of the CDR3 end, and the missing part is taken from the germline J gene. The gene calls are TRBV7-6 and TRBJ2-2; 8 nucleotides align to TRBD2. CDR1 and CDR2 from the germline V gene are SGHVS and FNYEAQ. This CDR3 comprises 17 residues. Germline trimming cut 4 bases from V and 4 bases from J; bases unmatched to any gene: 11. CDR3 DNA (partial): TGTGCCAGCAGCTCGCCCCCAAGCGGGGGTTCCACCGGGGAG. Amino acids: CASSSPPSGGSTGE. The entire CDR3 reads CASSSPPSGGSTGELFF. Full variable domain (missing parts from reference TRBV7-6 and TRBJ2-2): GAGVSQSPRYKVTKRGQDVALRCDPISGHVSLYWYRQALGQGPEFLTYFNYEAQQDKSGLPNDRFSAERPEGSISTLTIQRTEQRDSAMYRCASSSPPSGGSTGELFFGEGSRLTVL.

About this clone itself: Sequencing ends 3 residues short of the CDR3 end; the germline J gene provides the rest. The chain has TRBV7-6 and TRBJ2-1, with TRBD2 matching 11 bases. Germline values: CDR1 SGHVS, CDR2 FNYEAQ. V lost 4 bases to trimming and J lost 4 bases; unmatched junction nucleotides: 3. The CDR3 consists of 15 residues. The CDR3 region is CASSSTSGGYNEQFF. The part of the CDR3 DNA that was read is TGTGCCAGCAGCTCAACTAGCGGGGGTTACAATGAG.

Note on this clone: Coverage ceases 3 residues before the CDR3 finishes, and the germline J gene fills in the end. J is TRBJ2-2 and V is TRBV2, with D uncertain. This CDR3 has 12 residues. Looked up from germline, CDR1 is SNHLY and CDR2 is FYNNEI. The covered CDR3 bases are TGTGCCAGTACCGTTACTAATGAAAAG. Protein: CASTVTNEK. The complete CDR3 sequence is CASTVTNEKLFF.

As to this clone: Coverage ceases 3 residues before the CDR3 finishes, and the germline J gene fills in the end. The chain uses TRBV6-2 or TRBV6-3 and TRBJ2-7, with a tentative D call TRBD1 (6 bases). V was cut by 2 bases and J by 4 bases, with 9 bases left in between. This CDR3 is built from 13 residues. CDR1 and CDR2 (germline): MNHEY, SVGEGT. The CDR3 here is CASSYTRGYEQYF. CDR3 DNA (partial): TGTGCCAGCAGTTACACCAGGGGTTACGAG.

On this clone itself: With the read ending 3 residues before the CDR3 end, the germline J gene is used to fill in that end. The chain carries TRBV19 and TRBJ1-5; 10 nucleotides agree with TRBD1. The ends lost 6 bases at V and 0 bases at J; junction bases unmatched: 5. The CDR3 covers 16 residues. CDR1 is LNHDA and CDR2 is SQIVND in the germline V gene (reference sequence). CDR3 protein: CASRATGGGSNQPQHF. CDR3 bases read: TGTGCCAGTAGGGCGACAGGGGGCGGTAGCAATCAGCCC.

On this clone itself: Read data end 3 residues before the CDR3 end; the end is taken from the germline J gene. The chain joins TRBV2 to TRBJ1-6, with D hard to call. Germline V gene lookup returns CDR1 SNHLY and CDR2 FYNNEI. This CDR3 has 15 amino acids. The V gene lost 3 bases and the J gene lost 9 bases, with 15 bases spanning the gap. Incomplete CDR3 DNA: TGTGCCAGCAGTGATTTCCCTCCAAGCGGTTCACCC. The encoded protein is CASSDFPPSGSP. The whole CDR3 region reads CASSDFPPSGSPLHF.

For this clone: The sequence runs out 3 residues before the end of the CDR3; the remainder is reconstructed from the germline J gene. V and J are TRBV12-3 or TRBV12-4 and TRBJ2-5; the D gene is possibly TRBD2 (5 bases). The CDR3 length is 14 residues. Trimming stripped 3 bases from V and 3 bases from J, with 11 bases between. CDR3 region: CASSFGLAEETQYF. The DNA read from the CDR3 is TGTGCCAGCAGTTTTGGGCTAGCTGAAGAGACC.

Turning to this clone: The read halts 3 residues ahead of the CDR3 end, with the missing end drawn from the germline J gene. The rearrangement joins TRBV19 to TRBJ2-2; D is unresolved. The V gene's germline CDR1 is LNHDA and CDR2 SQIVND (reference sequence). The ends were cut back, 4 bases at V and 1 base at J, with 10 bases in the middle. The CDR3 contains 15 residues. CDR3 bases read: TGTGCCAGTAGTAACGGCAGACTGAACACCGGGGAG. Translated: CASSNGRLNTGE. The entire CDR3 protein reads CASSNGRLNTGELFF. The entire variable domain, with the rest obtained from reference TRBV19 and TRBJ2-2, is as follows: DGGITQSPKYLFRKEGQNVTLSCEQNLNHDAMYWYRQDPGQGLRLIYYSQIVNDFQKGDIAEGYSVSREKKESFPLTVTSAQKNPTAFYLCASSNGRLNTGELFFGEGSRLTVL.